Listed below are T cell receptor beta chains from one sample, sequenced in a study of a mutant IDH1 vaccine in newly diagnosed glioma. Repertoires were generated with immunoSEQ multiplex PCR, while TCRdb's copy carries only in-frame clones and drops some. This sample carries around 88,000 clones, about 80% of them seen once, and the ten largest clones take 6% to 8%. This material consisted of PBMCs, taken from a glioma patient treated with radiotherapy, temozolomide or both. The receptors were gathered from a man in his forties with glioma. The CDR3 runs from the conserved cysteine through the conserved F or W. The D gene is left open where the match is weak. Only part of the rows carry a size: once, few, many, or a class if the clone is expanded.

d_gene: .
v_gene: TRBV6-4
abundance: .
j_gene: TRBJ2-2
CDR3nt: TGTGCCAGCAGTGACACCCCTACGAGCGGGGAGCTGTTTTTT
CDR3aa: CASSDTPTSGELFF

d_gene: .
v_gene: TRBV20-1
abundance: once
j_gene: TRBJ2-5
CDR3nt: TGCAGTGCTAGAGTATCAGAGACCCAGTACTTC
CDR3aa: CSARVSETQYF

d_gene: TRBD1
v_gene: TRBV4-3
abundance: .
j_gene: TRBJ2-5
CDR3nt: TGCGCCAGCAGCCAGACAGGGATAGAGACCCAGTACTTC
CDR3aa: CASSQTGIETQYF

d_gene: .
v_gene: TRBV5-6
abundance: .
j_gene: TRBJ2-7
CDR3nt: TGTGCCAGCAGCTTGGTGGGGACTTCACGGAACTCCTACGAGCAGTACTTC
CDR3aa: CASSLVGTSRNSYEQYF

d_gene: .
v_gene: TRBV19
abundance: .
j_gene: TRBJ1-2
CDR3nt: TGTGCCAGTAGTATCGGTGAGGACTATGGCTACACCTTC
CDR3aa: CASSIGEDYGYTF

d_gene: .
v_gene: TRBV7-9
abundance: once
j_gene: TRBJ1-1
CDR3nt: TGTGCCAGCAGCTCCTACCTGGGGGAGAGCACTGAAGCTTTCTTT
CDR3aa: CASSSYLGESTEAFF

d_gene: .
v_gene: TRBV18
abundance: .
j_gene: TRBJ2-1
CDR3nt: TGTGCCAGCTCACCGGCGCGACAAAACAATGAGCAGTTCTTC
CDR3aa: CASSPARQNNEQFF

d_gene: .
v_gene: TRBV7-2
abundance: few
j_gene: TRBJ2-7
CDR3nt: TGTGCCAGCTCCCAAGCAGGGGATGTGGGTTACGAGCAGTACTTC
CDR3aa: CASSQAGDVGYEQYF

d_gene: TRBD2
v_gene: TRBV7-2
abundance: .
j_gene: TRBJ2-3
CDR3nt: TGTGCCAGCCGCGAAAAGGCGGGGGGCGTAAGGACGCAGTATTTT
CDR3aa: CASREKAGGVRTQYF

d_gene: .
v_gene: TRBV6-5
abundance: .
j_gene: TRBJ1-2
CDR3nt: TGTGCCAGCAGTTTACTCGGGGGAACTGCCTATGGCTACACCTTC
CDR3aa: CASSLLGGTAYGYTF

d_gene: .
v_gene: TRBV18
abundance: .
j_gene: TRBJ2-5
CDR3nt: TGTGCCAGCTCACCACGGGCGGAGACCCAGTACTTC
CDR3aa: CASSPRAETQYF

d_gene: TRBD1
v_gene: TRBV20-1
abundance: few
j_gene: TRBJ2-7
CDR3nt: TGCAGTGCGAGGACAGGGGGCGAGCAGTACTTC
CDR3aa: CSARTGGEQYF

d_gene: .
v_gene: TRBV6-1
abundance: .
j_gene: TRBJ2-7
CDR3nt: TGTGCCAGCGCGGGGATCGGGGTCTCGGAGCAGTACTTC
CDR3aa: CASAGIGVSEQYF

d_gene: TRBD1
v_gene: TRBV15
abundance: .
j_gene: TRBJ2-7
CDR3nt: TGTGCCACCAGCAGGGGGACAGGGGAAACAACCTCCTACGAGCAGTACTTC
CDR3aa: CATSRGTGETTSYEQYF

d_gene: .
v_gene: TRBV18
abundance: medium-sized
j_gene: TRBJ1-1
CDR3nt: TGTGCCAGCTCACCATATGCAGGGGCGAACACTGAAGCTTTCTTT
CDR3aa: CASSPYAGANTEAFF

d_gene: TRBD1
v_gene: TRBV5-1
abundance: .
j_gene: TRBJ1-3
CDR3nt: TGCGCCAGCAGCTCGGGGACAGGGGACACCATATATTTT
CDR3aa: CASSSGTGDTIYF

d_gene: .
v_gene: TRBV7-2
abundance: .
j_gene: TRBJ2-1
CDR3nt: TGTGCCAGCAGTCCCTCAAGGGGGGCGTACAATGAGCAGTTCTTC
CDR3aa: CASSPSRGAYNEQFF

d_gene: TRBD1
v_gene: TRBV5-6
abundance: .
j_gene: TRBJ2-7
CDR3nt: TGTGCCAGCAGCCCGGGACAGGGGTACTACGAGCAGTACTTC
CDR3aa: CASSPGQGYYEQYF

d_gene: TRBD1
v_gene: TRBV7-2
abundance: .
j_gene: TRBJ1-2
CDR3nt: TGTGCCAGCAGCCATACTACAGGGGATATCGGCTACACCTTC
CDR3aa: CASSHTTGDIGYTF

d_gene: TRBD2
v_gene: TRBV2
abundance: .
j_gene: TRBJ2-1
CDR3nt: TGTGCCAGCAGCCGAACTAGCGGGGCCCACTACAATGAGCAGTTCTTC
CDR3aa: CASSRTSGAHYNEQFF

d_gene: TRBD1
v_gene: TRBV4-3
abundance: few
j_gene: TRBJ2-7
CDR3nt: TGCGCCAGCAGCCGCGCCTATTTCGGGACAGGGGACTACGAGCAGTACTTC
CDR3aa: CASSRAYFGTGDYEQYF

d_gene: .
v_gene: TRBV5-1
abundance: .
j_gene: TRBJ2-7
CDR3nt: TGCGCCAGCAGCTTAGTTGGAACCTCCTACGAGCAGTACTTC
CDR3aa: CASSLVGTSYEQYF

d_gene: TRBD1
v_gene: TRBV5-1
abundance: few
j_gene: TRBJ2-7
CDR3nt: TGCGCCAGCAGCTCGGGACAGGGAGTCGAGCAGTACTTC
CDR3aa: CASSSGQGVEQYF

d_gene: .
v_gene: TRBV9
abundance: .
j_gene: TRBJ1-3
CDR3nt: TGTGCCAGCAGCTCTGGGCAGTTCTCTGGAAACACCATATATTTT
CDR3aa: CASSSGQFSGNTIYF

d_gene: TRBD2
v_gene: TRBV14
abundance: medium-sized
j_gene: TRBJ2-5
CDR3nt: TGTGCCAGCAGCCAAGTGCTAGCGGGGGCCACCCGGACCCAGTACTTC
CDR3aa: CASSQVLAGATRTQYF

d_gene: TRBD2
v_gene: TRBV29-1
abundance: .
j_gene: TRBJ2-7
CDR3nt: TGCAGCGTTGATAACCCTAGCGGGGTTACCTACGAGCAGTACTTC
CDR3aa: CSVDNPSGVTYEQYF

d_gene: TRBD1
v_gene: TRBV29-1
abundance: .
j_gene: TRBJ2-2
CDR3nt: TGCAGCGCTAGGACAGGGCCCGACACCGGGGAGCTGTTTTTT
CDR3aa: CSARTGPDTGELFF

d_gene: TRBD2
v_gene: TRBV5-4
abundance: .
j_gene: TRBJ2-7
CDR3nt: TGTGCCAGCAGCTTGGAGGGACTAGCGGGCGAGCAGTACTTC
CDR3aa: CASSLEGLAGEQYF

d_gene: .
v_gene: TRBV7-2
abundance: once
j_gene: TRBJ2-7
CDR3nt: TGTGCCAGCAGCTTAACTGGACGAGGGGGTGAGCAGTACTTC
CDR3aa: CASSLTGRGGEQYF

d_gene: .
v_gene: TRBV19
abundance: .
j_gene: TRBJ2-7
CDR3nt: TGTGCCAGTAGTAGACCACAGGCCTCAGGCTACGAGCAGTACTTC
CDR3aa: CASSRPQASGYEQYF

d_gene: .
v_gene: TRBV5-1
abundance: once
j_gene: TRBJ2-5
CDR3nt: TGCGCCAGCAGCTTGAGGGGGGGAGAAGAGACCCAGTACTTC
CDR3aa: CASSLRGGEETQYF

d_gene: .
v_gene: TRBV19
abundance: .
j_gene: TRBJ2-1
CDR3nt: TGTGCCAGTAGTTGGAATATAGACAATGAGCAGTTCTTC
CDR3aa: CASSWNIDNEQFF

d_gene: .
v_gene: TRBV4-3
abundance: .
j_gene: TRBJ2-3
CDR3nt: TGCGCCAGCAGCCAAGATAGACTAGGTCAAACAGATACGCAGTATTTT
CDR3aa: CASSQDRLGQTDTQYF

d_gene: .
v_gene: TRBV21-1
abundance: few
j_gene: TRBJ1-1
CDR3nt: TGTGCCAGCAGCCCCCCAGACACCCCGAACACTGAAGCTTTCTTT
CDR3aa: CASSPPDTPNTEAFF

d_gene: .
v_gene: TRBV6-1
abundance: .
j_gene: TRBJ1-5
CDR3nt: TGTGCCAGCAGTGAATTCTGGGAGTGGAGCAATCAGCCCCAGCATTTT
CDR3aa: CASSEFWEWSNQPQHF

d_gene: .
v_gene: TRBV6-6
abundance: once
j_gene: TRBJ1-1
CDR3nt: TGTGCCAGCACGAAGGAGACACAGGGTGGGGCTTTCTTT
CDR3aa: CASTKETQGGAFF

d_gene: .
v_gene: TRBV5-6
abundance: .
j_gene: TRBJ2-5
CDR3nt: TGTGCCAGCAGCCGTCGTAATCAGTTAGGCGGAGAGACCCAGTACTTC
CDR3aa: CASSRRNQLGGETQYF

d_gene: .
v_gene: TRBV7-2
abundance: .
j_gene: TRBJ2-7
CDR3nt: TGTGCCAGCAGCTTAGGCGGACCTCCCTACGAGCAGTACTTC
CDR3aa: CASSLGGPPYEQYF

d_gene: .
v_gene: TRBV9
abundance: once
j_gene: TRBJ2-7
CDR3nt: TGTGCCAGCAGCGTAGTCGGGGAAAGTGGCGAGCAGTACTTC
CDR3aa: CASSVVGESGEQYF

d_gene: .
v_gene: TRBV5-5
abundance: .
j_gene: TRBJ1-5
CDR3nt: TGTGCCAGCAGCCGGGGGCCCCAGCATTTT
CDR3aa: CASSRGPQHF

d_gene: .
v_gene: TRBV14
abundance: .
j_gene: TRBJ2-2
CDR3nt: TGTGCCAGCAGCCTTCTCCCTTTGGCCGGGGAGCTGTTTTTT
CDR3aa: CASSLLPLAGELFF

d_gene: .
v_gene: TRBV7-2
abundance: .
j_gene: TRBJ2-5
CDR3nt: TGTGCCAGCAGCTTGGGGCGGGTGTCCCAGTACTTC
CDR3aa: CASSLGRVSQYF

d_gene: TRBD2
v_gene: TRBV28
abundance: .
j_gene: TRBJ2-1
CDR3nt: TGTGCCAGCAGACTAGCGGGTCTTCCCTCCTACAATGAGCAGTTCTTC
CDR3aa: CASRLAGLPSYNEQFF

d_gene: TRBD1
v_gene: TRBV5-4
abundance: .
j_gene: TRBJ2-7
CDR3nt: TGTGCCAGCAGCCGACAGGGGGGAAACGAGCAGTACTTC
CDR3aa: CASSRQGGNEQYF

d_gene: .
v_gene: TRBV5-1
abundance: .
j_gene: TRBJ2-1
CDR3nt: TGCGCCAGCAGCCGCTCCGGGACAAGTAACAATGAGCAGTTCTTC
CDR3aa: CASSRSGTSNNEQFF

d_gene: TRBD2
v_gene: TRBV7-7
abundance: few
j_gene: TRBJ2-3
CDR3nt: TGTGCTAGCAGCCTCGGACTAGCGGGGGGCCGGGATACGCAGTATTTT
CDR3aa: CASSLGLAGGRDTQYF

d_gene: .
v_gene: TRBV9
abundance: .
j_gene: TRBJ2-2
CDR3nt: TGTGCCAGCAGCGTAGTAGCGGCGAACACCGGGGAGCTGTTTTTT
CDR3aa: CASSVVAANTGELFF

d_gene: .
v_gene: TRBV5-1
abundance: .
j_gene: TRBJ2-5
CDR3nt: TGCGCCAGCTCGCCCATTGGCCAGTTGGGGATGGGTCAAGAGACCCAGTACTTC
CDR3aa: CASSPIGQLGMGQETQYF

d_gene: TRBD2
v_gene: TRBV4-3
abundance: .
j_gene: TRBJ2-1
CDR3nt: TGCGCCAGCAGCGGTTGGCTAGCGGCCTACAATGAGCAGTTCTTC
CDR3aa: CASSGWLAAYNEQFF

d_gene: TRBD2
v_gene: TRBV29-1
abundance: .
j_gene: TRBJ2-1
CDR3nt: TGCAGCGTTGGGCCGGGAGGGTCATCCTACAATGAGCAGTTCTTC
CDR3aa: CSVGPGGSSYNEQFF

d_gene: TRBD1
v_gene: TRBV7-9
abundance: few
j_gene: TRBJ2-2
CDR3nt: TGTGCCAGCAGCCCGGACTCAGGGGGCAGCACCGGGGAGCTGTTTTTT
CDR3aa: CASSPDSGGSTGELFF

d_gene: TRBD1
v_gene: TRBV6-5
abundance: .
j_gene: TRBJ1-2
CDR3nt: TGTGCCAGCAGTTACCCCCAGGGGGATGGCTACACCTTC
CDR3aa: CASSYPQGDGYTF

d_gene: .
v_gene: TRBV7-8
abundance: .
j_gene: TRBJ1-5
CDR3nt: TGTGCCAGCAGCCACCGGGGGAAACGCAATCAGCCCCAGCATTTT
CDR3aa: CASSHRGKRNQPQHF